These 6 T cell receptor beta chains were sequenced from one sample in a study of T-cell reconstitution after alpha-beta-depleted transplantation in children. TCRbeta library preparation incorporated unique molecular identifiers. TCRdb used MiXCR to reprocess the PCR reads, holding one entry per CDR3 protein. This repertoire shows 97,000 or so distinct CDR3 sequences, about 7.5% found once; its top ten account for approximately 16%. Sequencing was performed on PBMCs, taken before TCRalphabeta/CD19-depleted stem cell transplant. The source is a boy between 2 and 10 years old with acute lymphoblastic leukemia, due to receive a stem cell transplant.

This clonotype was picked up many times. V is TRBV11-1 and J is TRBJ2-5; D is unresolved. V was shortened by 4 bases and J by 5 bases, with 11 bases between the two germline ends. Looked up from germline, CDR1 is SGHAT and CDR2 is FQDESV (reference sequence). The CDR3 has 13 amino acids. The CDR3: CASSYGSVETQYF. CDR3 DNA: TGTGCCAGCAGCTATGGGTCAGTGGAGACCCAGTACTTC.

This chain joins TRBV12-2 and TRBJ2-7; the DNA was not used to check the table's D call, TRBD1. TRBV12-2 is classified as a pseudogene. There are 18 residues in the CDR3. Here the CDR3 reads CASRLVHNQGQGDYEQYF. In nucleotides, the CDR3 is TGTGCAAGTCGCCTAGTCCACAATCAAGGACAGGGGGACTACGAGCAGTACTTC.

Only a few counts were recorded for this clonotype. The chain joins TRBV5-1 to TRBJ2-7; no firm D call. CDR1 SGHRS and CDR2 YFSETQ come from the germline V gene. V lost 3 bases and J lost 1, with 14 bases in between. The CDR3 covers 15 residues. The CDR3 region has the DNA TGCGCCAGCAGCTCAGGTAGGGAACTTTCCTACGAGCAGTACTTC. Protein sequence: CASSSGRELSYEQYF. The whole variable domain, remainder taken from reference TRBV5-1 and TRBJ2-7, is KAGVTQTPRYLIKTRGQQVTLSCSPISGHRSVSWYQQTPGQGLQFLFEYFSETQRNKGNFPGRFSGRQFSNSRSEMNVSTLELGDSALYLCASSSGRELSYEQYFGPGTRLTVT.

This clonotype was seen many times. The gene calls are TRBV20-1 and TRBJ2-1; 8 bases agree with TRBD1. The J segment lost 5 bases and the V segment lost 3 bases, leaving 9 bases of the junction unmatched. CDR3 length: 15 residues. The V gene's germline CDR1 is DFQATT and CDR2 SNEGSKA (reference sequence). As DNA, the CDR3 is TGCAGTGCTAGGGTCCCAGGGGGCACTGACAATGAGCAGTTCTTC. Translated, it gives CSARVPGGTDNEQFF.

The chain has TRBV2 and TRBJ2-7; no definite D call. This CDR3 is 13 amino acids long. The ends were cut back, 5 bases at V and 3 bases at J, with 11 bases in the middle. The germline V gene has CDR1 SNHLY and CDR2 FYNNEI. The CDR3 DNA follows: TGTGCCAGCAGTTGGGAAGTGTTCTACGAGCAGTACTTC. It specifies CASSWEVFYEQYF.

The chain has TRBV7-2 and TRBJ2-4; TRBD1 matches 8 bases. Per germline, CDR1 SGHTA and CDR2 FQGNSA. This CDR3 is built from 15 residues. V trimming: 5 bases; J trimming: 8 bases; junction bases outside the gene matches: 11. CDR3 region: CASSPFRGLGDIQYF. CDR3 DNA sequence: TGTGCCAGCAGCCCATTCAGGGGGCTTGGGGACATTCAGTACTTC.